The 30 T cell receptor beta chains below were found in one sample sequenced in a study of memory B cells and T cells in multiple sclerosis. Profiling relied on immunoSEQ multiplex PCR, and the TCRdb table lists in-frame clones only, not all of them. The sample has 12,000 or so clones; roughly 86% are singletons. Separate sequencing covered autoproliferating (CFSE-dim) and non-proliferating (CFSE-high) T cells from stimulus-free culture. Pooled replicate wells came from 5x10^7 CFSE-labeled PBMCs cultured around seven days without stimulus. These TCRs' antigens remain unknown. Source material: PBMCs from blood kept in culture. The origin of the receptors is a human donor with multiple sclerosis.

V and J are TRBV5-1 and TRBJ1-5; 7 bases align to TRBD1. This CDR3 spans 17 amino acids. Per germline, CDR1 SGHRS and CDR2 YFSETQ. J gave up 1 base and V 0 bases, and 7 bases lay outside the gene matches. CDR3 sequence (DNA): TGCGCCAGCAGCTTGGGGTCAGGGGGTGGAAGCAATCAGCCCCAGCATTTT. It is translated as CASSLGSGGGSNQPQHF.

In its sample, this clone was seen once. The chain couples TRBV9 to TRBJ2-5; D unresolved. Germline-derived CDR1 and CDR2 are SGDLS and YYNGEE. With 0 bases removed from V and 5 bases from J, the gap between germline ends came to 8 bases. CDR3 length: 13 amino acids. In DNA form, the CDR3 reads TGTGCCAGCAGCGTAGGGAACTTTGAGACCCAGTACTTC. Amino acid sequence: CASSVGNFETQYF.

This chain links TRBV9 with TRBJ2-7, with TRBD1 identical over 7 bases. The length of the CDR3 is 14 residues. The germline V gene has CDR1 SGDLS and CDR2 YYNGEE. After removal of 0 bases from V and 1 base from J, the junction contained 1 base not matched to a gene. The CDR3 reads CASSVATGSYEQYF. CDR3 DNA: TGTGCCAGCAGCGTAGCGACAGGGTCCTACGAGCAGTACTTC.

The V gene is TRBV6-6, the J gene TRBJ1-2; D gene uncertain. The CDR3 runs to 14 residues. The V gene's germline CDR1 is MNHNY and CDR2 SVGAGI (reference sequence). V dropped 7 bases and J dropped 0 bases, with 12 bases sitting between them. DNA of the CDR3: TGTGCCAGCACGGAAAACACCTCTAACTATGGCTACACCTTC. This codes for CASTENTSNYGYTF.

V is TRBV11-3 and J is TRBJ2-1; the match to TRBD1 covers 8 bases. With 3 bases clipped from V and 4 bases from J, the junction kept 5 bases outside the gene matches. The CDR3 runs to 15 residues. Germline V gives CDR1 SGHNT, CDR2 YENEEA. The CDR3 sequence is CASSLTGAGYNEQFF. CDR3 bases: TGTGCCAGCAGCTTGACAGGGGCAGGGTACAATGAGCAGTTCTTC.

J is TRBJ1-4 and V is TRBV7-8, with 7 bases identical to TRBD1. This CDR3 comprises 15 residues. The germline V gene has CDR1 SGHVS and CDR2 FQNEAQ. V lost 2 bases, J lost 8 bases, and 8 bases stayed unmatched. CDR3 nucleotide sequence: TGTGCCAGCAGCTTACGACAGGGACGAGGCGAAAAACTGTTTTTT. It yields the protein CASSLRQGRGEKLFF.

J is TRBJ1-4 and V is TRBV7-8; D uncertain. The CDR3 has 17 residues. Germline CDR1 reads SGHVS; CDR2 reads FQNEAQ. Trimming stripped 3 bases from V and 0 bases from J, with 14 bases between. In nucleotides, the CDR3 is TGTGCCAGCAGCTTTTTGGGCCTACACGCAACTAATGAAAAACTGTTTTTT. Its protein product is CASSFLGLHATNEKLFF.

The V call is TRBV18, the J call TRBJ1-2; 9 nucleotides line up with TRBD1. The germline gives CDR1 KGHSH, CDR2 LQKENI. With 2 bases clipped from V and 7 bases from J, the junction kept 11 bases outside the gene matches. The CDR3 runs 16 residues. CDR3 sequence reads: CASSPSLGTGLFGYTF. The CDR3 DNA reads as TGTGCCAGCTCACCAAGTTTGGGGACAGGGTTGTTTGGCTACACCTTC.

This rearrangement joins TRBV5-1 to TRBJ2-7; 8 nucleotides agree with TRBD1. This CDR3 contains 17 residues. Germline trimming cut 0 bases from V and 0 bases from J; bases unmatched to any gene: 8. CDR1 SGHRS and CDR2 YFSETQ come from the germline V gene. The CDR3, as DNA: TGCGCCAGCAGCTTGGGGCGACGGGACAGGCACTCCTACGAGCAGTACTTC. Amino acid sequence: CASSLGRRDRHSYEQYF.

The rearrangement joins TRBV19 to TRBJ1-2; D perhaps matches TRBD1 (5 bases). V was clipped by 5 bases and J by 3 bases, with 19 bases between them. Germline-derived CDR1 and CDR2 are LNHDA and SQIVND (reference sequence). CDR3 length: 16 residues. CDR3 DNA: TGTGCCAGTAGTCTCTTTGGGGACGGGAGTTACTATGGCTACACCTTC. Encoded protein: CASSLFGDGSYYGYTF.

The chain employs TRBV6-5 and TRBJ2-7; D is unclear. Germline values: CDR1 MNHEY, CDR2 SVGAGI. CDR3 size: 14 residues. Trimming removed 8 bases from V and 4 bases from J, with 18 bases in between. As DNA, the CDR3 is TGTGCCAGCGGAGCCAGTCTCACGTCGTACGAGCAGTACTTC. This encodes CASGASLTSYEQYF.

The gene calls are TRBV6-4 and TRBJ2-3; no clear D. The CDR3 has 13 residues. The V gene lost 3 bases and the J gene lost 1 base, with 5 bases spanning the gap. Germline loops: CDR1 MRHNA, CDR2 SNTAGT. CDR3 sequence reads: CASSESGTDTQYF. The CDR3 bases are TGTGCCAGCAGTGAGAGCGGCACAGATACGCAGTATTTT.

The rearrangement uses TRBV4-1 and TRBJ2-3; 11 nucleotides line up with TRBD2. Trimming at V came to 2 bases and at J to 7 bases, leaving 11 bases not matched to a gene. The germline CDR1 and CDR2 sequences are MGHRA and YSYEKL. There are 17 residues in the CDR3. The CDR3 DNA reads TGCGCCAGCAGCCAACTTAGCGGGAGGGCGGTTTGGTATACGCAGTATTTT. This sequence encodes CASSQLSGRAVWYTQYF.

The chain employs TRBV28 and TRBJ1-5; 7 bases align to TRBD1. There are 13 residues in the CDR3. V was pared by 5 bases and J by 4 bases, with 2 bases of the junction left unmatched. Germline V gene lookup returns CDR1 MDHEN and CDR2 SYDVKM. The CDR3 sequence: CASSPTGNQPQHF. CDR3 coding DNA: TGTGCCAGCAGTCCGACAGGGAATCAGCCCCAGCATTTT.

The chain has TRBV7-6 and TRBJ1-5, with no clear D. CDR3 length equals 14 residues. The germline gives CDR1 SGHVS, CDR2 FNYEAQ. Trimming stripped 1 base from V and 2 bases from J, with 6 bases between. The DNA of the CDR3 is TGTGCCAGCAGCTTAGGGGGAGGCAATCAGCCCCAGCATTTT. As protein: CASSLGGGNQPQHF.

The V call is TRBV5-1, the J call TRBJ1-4; tentatively, D is TRBD1 (5 bases). CDR3 size: 16 residues. V dropped 2 bases and J dropped 3 bases, with 14 bases sitting between them. The germline V gene has CDR1 SGHRS and CDR2 YFSETQ. The CDR3 sequence is CASSFKGLGPNEKLFF. The CDR3 DNA follows: TGCGCCAGCAGCTTTAAGGGGTTAGGTCCTAATGAAAAACTGTTTTTT.

This clone appeared a few times. The gene calls are TRBV2 and TRBJ2-7, with 8 bases that match TRBD1. The CDR3 spans 13 residues. The trim removed 8 bases at V and 4 bases at J, leaving 7 bases unmatched. The germline V gene has CDR1 SNHLY and CDR2 FYNNEI. CDR3 coding DNA: TGTGCCAGCCGGTCAGGGGGCGTGTACGAGCAGTACTTC. Its protein is CASRSGGVYEQYF.

The chain couples TRBV4-1 to TRBJ2-2; 9 nucleotides agree with TRBD2. The CDR3 loop spans 15 amino acids. Trimming took 1 base from V and 6 from J; bases not matched to a gene: 3. Per the germline V gene, CDR1 is MGHRA and CDR2 is YSYEKL. The DNA of the CDR3 is TGCGCCAGCAGCCAAGTTGCGGGAGGGCCCGGGGAGCTGTTTTTT. It is translated as CASSQVAGGPGELFF.

The chain is built from TRBV7-9 and TRBJ1-3; no reliable D call. This CDR3 is built from 16 residues. V lost 4 bases to trimming and J lost 0 bases, with 13 bases between them. CDR1 and CDR2 from the germline V gene are SEHNR and FQNEAQ (reference sequence). The CDR3 DNA sequence: TGTGCCAGCAGCTCCACGGACGTAGTCTCTGGAAACACCATATATTTT. Its translation: CASSSTDVVSGNTIYF.

The chain recombines TRBV28 with TRBJ2-7, with TRBD1 matching 9 bases. CDR3 length: 13 residues. The germline V gene encodes CDR1 MDHEN and CDR2 SYDVKM. J gave up 4 bases and V 7 bases, and 5 bases lay outside the gene matches. CDR3 nucleotide sequence: TGTGCCAGCACCCGGGACAGGGCGTACGAGCAGTACTTC. It translates to CASTRDRAYEQYF.

J is TRBJ1-1 and V is TRBV5-1; D perhaps matches TRBD1 (6 bases). CDR3 length: 14 amino acids. Trimming stripped 4 bases from V and 5 bases from J, with 15 bases between. CDR1 and CDR2 (germline): SGHRS, YFSETQ. CDR3 loop: CASSPEGGLTEAFF. CDR3 bases: TGCGCCAGCAGCCCGGAGGGGGGTCTAACTGAAGCTTTCTTT.

The chain links TRBV5-1 to TRBJ2-7, with TRBD2 as a possible D gene (7 bases). CDR1 SGHRS and CDR2 YFSETQ come from the germline V gene. This CDR3 has 14 residues. Trimming took 4 bases from V and 5 from J, leaving 16 bases between them. Here the CDR3 reads CASSRGGSGDEQYF. The CDR3 DNA sequence: TGCGCCAGCAGCCGCGGGGGCTCGGGGGACGAGCAGTACTTC.

The chain combines TRBV2 with TRBJ2-7; no definite D call. The V gene's germline CDR1 is SNHLY and CDR2 FYNNEI. This CDR3 comprises 19 residues. V dropped 4 bases and J dropped 11 bases, with 36 bases sitting between them. In nucleotides, the CDR3 is TGTGCCAGCAGTGTGTTCGGTCCGCAAGGCCCCCGGCCGGCAGCGACCGAGTACTTC. Translating it yields CASSVFGPQGPRPAATEYF.

DNA for the CDR3: TGTGCCTGGAGTGTACGGCAGCCCAGGAAGAACACTGAAGCTTTCTTT. Protein: CAWSVRQPRKNTEAFF. The chain couples TRBV30 to TRBJ1-1; D not resolved. Germline V gene sequence: CDR1 GTSNPN, CDR2 SVGIG (reference sequence). Trimming pared 0 bases from V and 1 base from J, leaving 15 bases between. CDR3 length: 16 amino acids.

The chain combines TRBV27 with TRBJ2-7, with 7 bases aligning to TRBD1. The V gene's germline CDR1 is MNHEY and CDR2 SMNVEV (reference sequence). The CDR3 extends over 14 amino acids. The V segment lost 3 bases and the J segment 3 bases; nucleotides outside the gene matches: 5. The chain's CDR3 is CASSFGRGNYEQYF. As DNA, the CDR3 is TGTGCCAGCAGTTTTGGCAGGGGGAACTACGAGCAGTACTTC.

The rearrangement links TRBV10-2 to TRBJ2-6, with D possibly called TRBD1 or TRBD2 (5 bases each). Germline V gene sequence: CDR1 WSHSY, CDR2 SAAADI. This CDR3 has 16 amino acids. Trimming pared 0 bases from V and 0 bases from J, leaving 6 bases between. CDR3 sequence reads: CASSESGGSGANVLTF. The CDR3, as DNA: TGCGCCAGCAGTGAGTCTGGGGGCTCTGGGGCCAACGTCCTGACTTTC.

The chain links TRBV19 to TRBJ2-5; D is perhaps TRBD1 or TRBD2 (6 bases each). The CDR3 runs 16 residues. Germline assignment: CDR1 LNHDA and CDR2 SQIVND (reference sequence). Trimming cost V 4 bases and J 6 bases, with 21 bases left between them. CDR3 nucleotide sequence: TGTGCCAGTAGTAGTCGAGGAGGGGGTGTTCTGAAGACCCAGTACTTC. It translates to CASSSRGGGVLKTQYF.

The V and J genes are TRBV6-1 and TRBJ1-2; TRBD1 is a possible D gene (6 bases). V gave up 3 bases and J gave up 4 bases, with 15 bases separating them. The CDR3 contains 15 residues. CDR1 is MNHNS and CDR2 is SASEGT in the germline V gene. The CDR3 sequence: CASSDSRRGAYGYTF. The CDR3 DNA follows: TGTGCCAGCAGTGATAGTCGGAGGGGGGCCTATGGCTACACCTTC.

This chain joins TRBV6-1 and TRBJ2-3, with D tentatively TRBD2 (5 bases). Germline CDR1 is MNHNS and CDR2 is SASEGT. V lost 1 base to trimming and J lost 5 bases, with 7 bases between them. The CDR3 is 13 amino acids. CDR3 protein: CASSEGGVDTQYF. The CDR3 nucleotides read TGTGCCAGCAGTGAAGGGGGAGTAGATACGCAGTATTTT.

The rearrangement joins TRBV5-1 to TRBJ1-5; possible D gene TRBD1, 6 bases. Germline CDR1 and CDR2: SGHRS and YFSETQ. CDR3 length: 15 residues. V was cut by 1 base and J by 2 bases, with 10 bases left in between. The CDR3 sequence: CASSLFAGGNQPQHF. The CDR3 DNA reads as TGCGCCAGCAGCTTGTTTGCAGGGGGCAATCAGCCCCAGCATTTT.